Below are 9 T cell receptor beta chains sequenced from a single sample in a study of T-cell reconstitution after alpha-beta-depleted transplantation in children. It was with unique molecular identifiers that the TCRbeta library was prepared. TCRdb processed the PCR reads anew with MiXCR; each CDR3 protein has one entry. The table records 500,000 to 600,000 distinct CDR3 sequences, 25% to 30% of them present only once. Sequencing was performed on PBMCs, taken before TCRalphabeta/CD19-depleted stem cell transplant. The receptors originated from a boy under three years old with Wiskott-Aldrich syndrome, due to receive a stem cell transplant.

V and J are TRBV11-3 and TRBJ1-4; the D gene is possibly TRBD1 (5 bases). Germline CDR1 and CDR2: SGHNT and YENEEA. CDR3 size: 17 residues. The germline V and J ends were trimmed by 5 bases and 6 bases, with 22 bases remaining between them. This CDR3 is CASSPEFRGMVDEKLFF. The CDR3 nucleotides read TGTGCCAGCAGCCCCGAATTTCGGGGGATGGTTGATGAAAAACTGTTTTTT.

This clonotype showed up many times. The DNA is left out, because the CDR3 cannot be placed on it with certainty; the CDR3 is given as TCRdb lists it. The V and J genes are TRBV6-1 and TRBJ2-2; TRBD2 is taken as the D call from the table, unchecked against the DNA. Counting both end residues, the CDR3 totals 15 amino acids. CDR1 is MNHNS, CDR2 SASEGT, per germline. The CDR3 reads CASRRERRRAGELFF.

This sequence joins TRBV10-3 and TRBJ1-6, with D perhaps matching TRBD1 (5 bases). This CDR3 is 15 amino acids long. Trimming removed 5 bases at V and 6 bases at J, with 14 bases between. Germline CDR1 ENHRY, CDR2 SYGVKD. The CDR3: CAISNPGRTNSPLHF. For the CDR3, the DNA is TGTGCCATCAGTAATCCGGGACGTACTAATTCACCCCTCCACTTT.

The chain is built from TRBV6-5 and TRBJ1-1; no firm D call. Per germline, CDR1 MNHEY and CDR2 SVGAGI. The CDR3 runs 14 residues. The V end lost 0 bases, the J end lost 1 base, and 6 bases lay between the germline ends. For the CDR3, the DNA is TGTGCCAGCAGTTACTCCCAGAAGAACACTGAAGCTTTCTTT. Its translation is CASSYSQKNTEAFF.

The genes are TRBV4-1 and TRBJ2-1; unclear D gene. Germline lookup yields CDR1 MGHRA and CDR2 YSYEKL. The CDR3 spans 13 residues. V was trimmed by 0 bases and J by 6 bases, leaving 6 bases between them. CDR3 region: CASSQELTNEQFF. CDR3 nucleotide sequence: TGCGCCAGCAGCCAAGAGCTTACCAATGAGCAGTTCTTC.

This clonotype is a singleton in its sample. The V and J genes are TRBV20-1 and TRBJ1-3, with D possibly matching TRBD1 (6 bases). CDR3 length: 17 amino acids. V was pared by 0 bases and J by 0 bases, with 15 bases between. The germline V gene has CDR1 DFQATT and CDR2 SNEGSKA (reference sequence). In nucleotides, the CDR3 is TGCAGTGCTAGAGATTATGAGGGGGTGAGCTCTGGAAACACCATATATTTT. Amino acid sequence: CSARDYEGVSSGNTIYF.

The rearrangement links TRBV6-1 to TRBJ2-7, with D possibly being TRBD1 (5 bases). Germline lookup yields CDR1 MNHNS and CDR2 SASEGT. The V gene lost 8 bases and the J gene lost 1 base, with 12 bases spanning the gap. CDR3 length equals 13 residues. The CDR3, as DNA: TGTGCCAGCGCCTGGACACCGTCCTACGAGCAGTACTTC. Residues: CASAWTPSYEQYF.

This chain uses TRBV5-6 with TRBJ1-2, with TRBD1 as a possible D gene (5 bases). This CDR3 has 13 residues. V lost 1 base and J lost 6, with 10 bases in between. The germline gives CDR1 SGHDT, CDR2 YYEEEE. CDR3 DNA sequence: TGTGCCAGCAGCTTGATAGGGGCGGATGGCTACACCTTC. Protein: CASSLIGADGYTF.

The chain uses TRBV5-5 and TRBJ1-6; D unresolved. The CDR3 is 12 residues long. The ends were cut back, 4 bases at V and 7 bases at J, with 6 bases in the middle. Germline-derived CDR1 and CDR2 are SGHKS and YYEKEE (reference sequence). CDR3 in amino acids: CASSTNNSPLHF. The CDR3, as DNA: TGTGCCAGCAGCACCAACAATTCACCCCTCCACTTT.